The source of this T cell receptor (beta chain) is a study of Ad26.COV2.S vaccination and SARS-CoV-2 variants. Repertoires were generated with immunoSEQ multiplex PCR, while TCRdb's copy carries only in-frame clones and drops some. The data contain under 600,000 clones, nearly 90% of them singletons. Germline CDR1 reads LNHDA; CDR2 reads SQIVND (reference sequence). Trimming pared 7 bases from V and 0 bases from J, leaving 13 bases between. The CDR3 has 16 amino acids. Treatment given: some 20 received Ad26.COV2.S at low or high dose, single or two shots; several received placebo; per-sample allocation not given. Sampling happened 63 days after the first vaccine or placebo injection.

This chain connects TRBV19 to TRBJ2-6; D may be TRBD1 (6 bases). The material was peripheral blood, obtained in a trial of Ad26.COV2.S vaccine versus placebo. This clonotype was sampled from a person between 18 and 59 years old who received the Ad26.COV2.S COVID-19 vaccine or a placebo. The CDR3 loop is CASTRDISSGANVLTF. For the CDR3, the DNA is TGTGCCAGTACCCGGGACATAAGCTCTGGGGCCAACGTCCTGACTTTC.